These 20 T cell receptor beta chains were all obtained from the same sample, sequenced in a study of T cell responses to AZD1222 COVID-19 vaccine. The protocol was immunoSEQ multiplex PCR, while the TCRdb copy is restricted to in-frame clones and leaves out a portion. This table holds roughly 100,000 clones, approximately 89% found once. Specimen: peripheral blood, collected on day 0 of AZD1222 vaccination. All receptors come from an adult in good health.

The chain couples TRBV19 to TRBJ1-6; the D gene is possibly TRBD1 (5 bases). V lost 0 bases and J lost 9, with 15 bases in between. Looked up from germline, CDR1 is LNHDA and CDR2 is SQIVND (reference sequence). The CDR3 consists of 16 residues. The CDR3 here is CASSIDGFGTFSPLHF. CDR3 nucleotide sequence: TGTGCCAGTAGTATAGATGGTTTTGGGACTTTTTCACCCCTCCACTTT.

The chain links TRBV7-2 to TRBJ2-3; 8 nucleotides line up with TRBD2. CDR1 and CDR2 from the germline V gene are SGHTA and FQGNSA. The CDR3 consists of 16 residues. The J segment lost 1 base and the V segment lost 5 bases, leaving 8 bases of the junction unmatched. The CDR3: CASSPRGGTGTDTQYF. The CDR3 DNA reads TGTGCCAGCAGCCCACGGGGGGGAACGGGCACAGATACGCAGTATTTT.

In the case of this clone: Since a much larger clone is just one base distant, this may be a read error. The chain couples TRBV5-4 to TRBJ2-2; unclear D gene. Trimming pared 1 base from V and 2 bases from J, leaving 0 bases between. The CDR3 is 12 amino acids. Germline V gene sequence: CDR1 SGHNT, CDR2 YYREEE (reference sequence). Here the CDR3 reads CASSLNTGELFF. The CDR3 nucleotides are TGTGCCAGCAGCTTGAACACCGGGGAGCTGTTTTTT.

The table lists this clone with a count of one. The genes are TRBV19 and TRBJ1-2, with D uncertain. V shed 7 bases and J shed 1 base, with 10 bases lying between them. There are 13 residues in the CDR3. The germline gives CDR1 LNHDA, CDR2 SQIVND (reference sequence). CDR3 bases: TGTGCCAGTACTCGACACCTTAACTATGGCTACACCTTC. It is translated as CASTRHLNYGYTF.

The chain joins TRBV4-1 to TRBJ1-2, with 9 nucleotides matching TRBD1. The CDR3 contains 17 residues. Germline CDR1 is MGHRA and CDR2 is YSYEKL. V was pared by 6 bases and J by 3 bases, with 14 bases of the junction left unmatched. In nucleotides, the CDR3 is TGCGCCAGCAGGTCACCGGGACAGGGTGGAGAGCACTATGGCTACACCTTC. This sequence encodes CASRSPGQGGEHYGYTF.

V usage is TRBV4-3 and J usage is TRBJ1-1; 8 bases fit TRBD1. From germline, CDR1 is LGHNA and CDR2 YSLEER. The CDR3 loop spans 15 amino acids. V dropped 1 base and J dropped 5; count of bases not matched to a gene: 6. This CDR3 is CASSQATTGETEAFF. The DNA for the CDR3 is TGCGCCAGCAGCCAAGCTACGACAGGGGAGACTGAAGCTTTCTTT.

The rearrangement links TRBV7-2 to TRBJ1-2; 7 positions agree with TRBD1. The J segment lost 4 bases and the V segment lost 4 bases, leaving 6 bases of the junction unmatched. Looked up from germline, CDR1 is SGHTA and CDR2 is FQGNSA. This CDR3 spans 14 amino acids. In DNA form, the CDR3 reads TGTGCCAGCAGCTACGACAGGGACGCCTATGGCTACACCTTC. Residues: CASSYDRDAYGYTF.

V and J are TRBV28 and TRBJ2-6; no clear D. The CDR3 sequence is 16 residues long. Per the germline V gene, CDR1 is MDHEN and CDR2 is SYDVKM. Trimming took 6 bases from V and 0 from J, leaving 12 bases between them. The CDR3: CASSSFDISGANVLTF. The CDR3 DNA reads TGTGCCAGCAGCTCTTTTGATATCTCTGGGGCCAACGTCCTGACTTTC.

This chain connects TRBV4-3 to TRBJ2-4; D is unclear. Between the trimmed V and J ends, which lost 0 bases and 8 bases, there was a span of 5 bases. The CDR3 length is 12 residues. Looked up from germline, CDR1 is LGHNA and CDR2 is YSLEER. The CDR3 DNA sequence: TGCGCCAGCAGCCAAGATCTGGACATTCAGTACTTC. Translated: CASSQDLDIQYF.

The genes are TRBV4-3 and TRBJ1-4; 8 bases match TRBD1. Trimming at V came to 1 base and at J to 11 bases, leaving 9 bases not matched to a gene. The CDR3 consists of 15 residues. The germline CDR1 and CDR2 sequences are LGHNA and YSLEER. The CDR3 coding sequence is TGCGCCAGCAGCCAAGGGAGGACAGGGACCGAGAAACTGTTTTTT. Translated, it gives CASSQGRTGTEKLFF.

This CDR3 is CASIIGSSGTEAFF. CDR3 in DNA: TGTGCCAGCATAATAGGGAGCAGTGGCACTGAAGCTTTCTTT. V is TRBV7-2 and J is TRBJ1-1; no clear D gene. V lost 7 bases to trimming and J lost 4 bases, with 16 bases between them. Germline CDR1 is SGHTA and CDR2 is FQGNSA. The CDR3 has 14 amino acids.

The J gene is TRBJ2-7, the V gene TRBV27; 10 bases are a match to TRBD2. Trimming removed 2 bases from V and 12 bases from J; junction bases left unmatched: 13. The CDR3 has 15 residues. CDR1 and CDR2 (germline): MNHEY, SMNVEV (reference sequence). The CDR3 region has the DNA TGTGCCAGCAGTTTACAGCTAGCGGGAGACTATAGGCGGTACTTC. Its translation: CASSLQLAGDYRRYF.

The chain links TRBV6-5 to TRBJ2-5; possibly TRBD1 for D (6 bases). Trimming pared 5 bases from V and 12 bases from J, leaving 13 bases between. Germline V gene lookup returns CDR1 MNHEY and CDR2 SVGAGI. The length of the CDR3 is 11 residues. This chain's CDR3 is CASSHRDTEYF. CDR3 DNA sequence: TGTGCCAGCAGTCACCGGGACACAGAGTACTTC.

This clone was counted once. The chain couples TRBV2 to TRBJ2-3, with a possible D match to TRBD2 (6 bases). Trimming shortened V by 7 bases and J by 3 bases, and 17 bases separated the two germline ends. The CDR3 totals 15 residues. CDR1 is SNHLY, CDR2 FYNNEI, per germline. Written as DNA, the CDR3 is TGTGCCAGCACCCCCGGGAGCGGGCCAACAGATACGCAGTATTTT. Translating gives CASTPGSGPTDTQYF.

This clone has only a few counts. The V call is TRBV6-6, the J call TRBJ1-1; D may be TRBD1 (6 bases). From germline, CDR1 is MNHNY and CDR2 SVGAGI (reference sequence). Trimming left V 4 bases short and J 3 bases short, with 12 bases between. The CDR3 runs 14 residues. The chain's CDR3 is CASSSTGHHTEAFF. Here the CDR3 DNA reads TGTGCCAGCAGTTCTACGGGACATCACACTGAAGCTTTCTTT.

J is TRBJ1-2 and V is TRBV3-1 (or the pseudogene TRBV3-2); D call uncertain. This CDR3 contains 16 residues. CDR1 and CDR2 from the germline V gene are LGHDT and YNNKEL (reference sequence). Trimming removed 0 bases from V and 4 bases from J, with 15 bases in between. CDR3 coding DNA: TGTGCCAGCAGCCAAGATCCGGCGTCGCGGGTCTATGGCTACACCTTC. It specifies CASSQDPASRVYGYTF.

The V gene is TRBV9, the J gene TRBJ2-7, with TRBD1 matching over 8 bases. The trim removed 4 bases at V and 2 bases at J, leaving 5 bases unmatched. The CDR3 sequence is 14 residues long. The germline gives CDR1 SGDLS, CDR2 YYNGEE. The DNA for the CDR3 is TGTGCCAGCAGCCAAGGACAGGGCCCCTACGAGCAGTACTTC. Its protein is CASSQGQGPYEQYF.

This rearrangement joins TRBV28 to TRBJ2-1, with a tentative D call TRBD2 (6 bases). V was trimmed by 7 bases and J by 0 bases, leaving 13 bases between them. The CDR3 sequence is 15 residues long. Germline V CDR1 and CDR2: MDHEN, SYDVKM. CDR3: CASMDYSSSYNEQFF. For the CDR3, the DNA is TGTGCCAGCATGGACTACTCGAGCTCCTACAATGAGCAGTTCTTC.

This rearrangement joins TRBV28 to TRBJ1-5; 7 positions agree with TRBD1. CDR3 length equals 14 residues. Germline assignment: CDR1 MDHEN and CDR2 SYDVKM. V lost 8 bases and J lost 0; bases outside the gene matches: 4. The DNA of the CDR3 is TGTGCCAGCCTGGACAGGTATAGCAATCAGCCCCAGCATTTT. This encodes CASLDRYSNQPQHF.

This chain joins TRBV19 and TRBJ2-7; 9 bases line up with TRBD1. CDR3 size: 15 residues. Losses at the gene ends were 6 bases for V and 5 bases for J; bases not matched to a gene: 11. Germline values: CDR1 LNHDA, CDR2 SQIVND (reference sequence). Written as DNA, the CDR3 is TGTGCCAGTAGGGACAGGGGTGGGATTGGCGACGAGCAGTACTTC. Its protein product is CASRDRGGIGDEQYF.